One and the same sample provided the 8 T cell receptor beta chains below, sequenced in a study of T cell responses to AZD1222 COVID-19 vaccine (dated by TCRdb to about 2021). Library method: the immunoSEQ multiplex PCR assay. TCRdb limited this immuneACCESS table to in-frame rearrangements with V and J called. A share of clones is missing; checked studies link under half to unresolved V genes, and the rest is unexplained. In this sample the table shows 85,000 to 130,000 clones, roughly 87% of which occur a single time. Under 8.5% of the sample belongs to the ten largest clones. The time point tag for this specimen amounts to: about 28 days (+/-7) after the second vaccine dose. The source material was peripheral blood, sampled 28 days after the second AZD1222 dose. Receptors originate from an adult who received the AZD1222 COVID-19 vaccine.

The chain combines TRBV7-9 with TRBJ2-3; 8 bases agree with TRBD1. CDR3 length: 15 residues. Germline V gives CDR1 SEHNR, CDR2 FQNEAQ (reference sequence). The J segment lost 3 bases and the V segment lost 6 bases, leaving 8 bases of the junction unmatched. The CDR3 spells CASRPRDRITDTQYF. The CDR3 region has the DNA TGTGCCAGCAGACCCCGGGACAGGATAACAGATACGCAGTATTTT.

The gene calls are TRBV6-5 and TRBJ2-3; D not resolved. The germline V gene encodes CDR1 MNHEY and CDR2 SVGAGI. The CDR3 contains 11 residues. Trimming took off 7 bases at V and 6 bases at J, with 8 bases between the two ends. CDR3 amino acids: CASKGSDTQYF. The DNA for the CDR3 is TGTGCCAGCAAAGGGTCGGATACGCAGTATTTT.

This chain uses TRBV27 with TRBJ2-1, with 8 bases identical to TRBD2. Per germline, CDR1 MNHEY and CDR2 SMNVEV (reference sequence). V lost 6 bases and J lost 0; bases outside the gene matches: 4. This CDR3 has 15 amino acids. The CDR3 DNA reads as TGTGCCAGCAGAGGCGGGGGGTTCTCCTACAATGAGCAGTTCTTC. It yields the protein CASRGGGFSYNEQFF.

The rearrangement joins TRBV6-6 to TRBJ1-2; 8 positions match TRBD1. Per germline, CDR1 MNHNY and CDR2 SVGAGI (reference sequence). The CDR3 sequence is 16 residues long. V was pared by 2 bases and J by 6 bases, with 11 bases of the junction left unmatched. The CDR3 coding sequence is TGTGCCAGCAGTTACCCCAACTCAGGGGGCGCGGATGGCTACACCTTC. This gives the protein CASSYPNSGGADGYTF.

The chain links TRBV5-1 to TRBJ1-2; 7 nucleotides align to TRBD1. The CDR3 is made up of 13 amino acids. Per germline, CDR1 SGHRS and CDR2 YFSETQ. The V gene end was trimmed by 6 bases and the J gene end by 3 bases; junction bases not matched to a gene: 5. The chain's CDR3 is CASNLDRDYGYTF. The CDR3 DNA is TGCGCCAGCAACCTCGACAGGGACTATGGCTACACCTTC.

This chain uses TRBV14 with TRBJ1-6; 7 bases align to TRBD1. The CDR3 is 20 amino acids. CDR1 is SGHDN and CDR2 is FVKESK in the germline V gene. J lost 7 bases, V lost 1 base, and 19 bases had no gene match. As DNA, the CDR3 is TGTGCCAGCAGCCAAGGTAGGTTCCTTCCCTCTCGGGACAGCAATTCACCCCTCCACTTT. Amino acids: CASSQGRFLPSRDSNSPLHF.

As DNA, the CDR3 is TGTGCCAGCAGTTCTCCGGGACAGGGGTACTATGGCTACACCTTC. Translated: CASSSPGQGYYGYTF. This sequence joins TRBV27 and TRBJ1-2, with 10 nucleotides matching TRBD1. The ends lost 4 bases at V and 3 bases at J; junction bases unmatched: 5. This CDR3 spans 15 amino acids. CDR1 MNHEY and CDR2 SMNVEV come from the germline V gene (reference sequence).

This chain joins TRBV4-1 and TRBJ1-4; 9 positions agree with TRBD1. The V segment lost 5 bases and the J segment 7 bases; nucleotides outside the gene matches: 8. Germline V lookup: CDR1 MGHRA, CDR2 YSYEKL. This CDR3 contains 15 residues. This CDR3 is CASSSRTGAGEKLFF. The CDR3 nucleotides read TGCGCCAGCAGCTCACGGACAGGGGCGGGTGAAAAACTGTTTTTT.